This record covers a single T cell receptor (beta chain). This specimen comes from a study of blood T cell repertoires in COVID-19. Study summary: Sources were T cells, B-cell-depleted T cells, or PBMCs; the material itself was cDNA or gDNA.

Germline trimming cut 0 bases from V and 2 bases from J; bases unmatched to any gene: 7. CDR3 size: 16 residues. Germline CDR1 and CDR2: WNHNN and SYGVQD (reference sequence). Sequenced by immunoSEQ multiplex PCR; TCRdb stores in-frame clones only, minus some. The sample has about 480,000 clones; roughly 90% are singletons. Recruitment covered over 20 US areas and drew participants whose ages spanned roughly 18 to 100 years. Participant reports of clinical history set cohort assignment. V and J are TRBV10-1 and TRBJ2-7, with 7 nucleotides matching TRBD1. Specimen: PBMCs or T cells enriched from blood (not recorded which). The sequence came from a middle-aged woman who had recovered from COVID-19. The CDR3 protein is CASSESEFDRAYEQYF. DNA of the CDR3: TGCGCCAGCAGTGAGTCGGAGTTCGACAGGGCCTACGAGCAGTACTTC.